This is a list of T cell receptor beta chains from one sample in a study of cytomegalovirus exposure and HLA in healthy donors. The table came from immunoSEQ multiplex PCR; TCRdb's copy has only in-frame clones and leaves some out. Counted here are roughly 250,000 clones, 87% occurring once; the ten biggest clones make up 2% to 3%. Sequenced: PBMCs. Receptors originate from a man younger than 35 in good health and CMV-seronegative. Both conserved end residues are part of each CDR3. The D gene is left open where the match is weak. Some rows have no size entry. The others give once, few or many, or a class for an expanded clone.

v_gene: TRBV7-2; j_gene: TRBJ1-2; abundance: NA; d_gene: NA; CDR3nt: TGTGCCAGCACCCCCGGGCCTAAGGGGGGGTATGGCTACACCTTC; CDR3aa: CASTPGPKGGYGYTF
v_gene: TRBV2; j_gene: TRBJ1-2; abundance: few; d_gene: TRBD1; CDR3nt: TGTGCCAGCAGTGGGGACAGGAGGGGCTACACCTTC; CDR3aa: CASSGDRRGYTF
v_gene: TRBV5-1; j_gene: TRBJ1-6; abundance: NA; d_gene: TRBD1; CDR3nt: TGCGCCAGCAGCTCAGGGGGCTGGAATTCACCCCTCCACTTT; CDR3aa: CASSSGGWNSPLHF
v_gene: TRBV6-6; j_gene: TRBJ2-2; abundance: NA; d_gene: NA; CDR3nt: TGTGCCAGCAGCCCCACGAGCCCGGAGCTGTTTTTT; CDR3aa: CASSPTSPELFF
v_gene: TRBV5-4; j_gene: TRBJ1-1; abundance: once; d_gene: TRBD1; CDR3nt: TGTGCCAGCAGCTTGCAGGGGGCCACGACAGAAGCTTTCTTT; CDR3aa: CASSLQGATTEAFF
v_gene: TRBV6-1; j_gene: TRBJ2-1; abundance: NA; d_gene: TRBD1; CDR3nt: TGTGCCAGCAGCCCTGACAGGGCTTTAGGTGAGCAGTTCTTC; CDR3aa: CASSPDRALGEQFF
v_gene: TRBV19; j_gene: TRBJ2-3; abundance: NA; d_gene: NA; CDR3nt: TGTGCCAGTATGACGGGGTATACGCAGTATTTT; CDR3aa: CASMTGYTQYF
v_gene: TRBV18; j_gene: TRBJ1-4; abundance: NA; d_gene: NA; CDR3nt: TGTGCCAGCTCACCGGGAAGGACAGAAAATGAAAAACTGTTTTTT; CDR3aa: CASSPGRTENEKLFF
v_gene: TRBV7-9; j_gene: TRBJ2-7; abundance: NA; d_gene: TRBD1; CDR3nt: TGTGCCAGCAGCTCACACCGGGACAGTCCCTACGAGCAGTACTTC; CDR3aa: CASSSHRDSPYEQYF
v_gene: TRBV9; j_gene: TRBJ1-2; abundance: NA; d_gene: TRBD1; CDR3nt: TGTGCCAGCAGCCAAACCATAGGGACAGGGATCAGTGGCTACACCTTC; CDR3aa: CASSQTIGTGISGYTF
v_gene: TRBV19; j_gene: TRBJ1-1; abundance: few; d_gene: NA; CDR3nt: TGTGCCATCATCAGGGGCACTGAAGCTTTCTTT; CDR3aa: CAIIRGTEAFF
v_gene: TRBV25-1; j_gene: TRBJ1-4; abundance: once; d_gene: NA; CDR3nt: TGTGCCAGCAGTGAACCCGGGTCTAATGAAAAACTGTTTTTT; CDR3aa: CASSEPGSNEKLFF
v_gene: TRBV19; j_gene: TRBJ2-1; abundance: NA; d_gene: TRBD2; CDR3nt: TGTGCCAGTAGTATCAGGGAGCGGGGGAGCTCCTACAATGAGCAGTTCTTC; CDR3aa: CASSIRERGSSYNEQFF
v_gene: TRBV4-1; j_gene: TRBJ2-3; abundance: once; d_gene: NA; CDR3nt: TGCGCCAGCAGCCCTCGGTCCTCCCGGGGAGATACGCAGTATTTT; CDR3aa: CASSPRSSRGDTQYF
v_gene: TRBV7-8; j_gene: TRBJ2-3; abundance: NA; d_gene: TRBD2; CDR3nt: TGTGCCAGCAGCATGGGACTAGCGGGGAGAGATACGCAGTATTTT; CDR3aa: CASSMGLAGRDTQYF
v_gene: TRBV25-1; j_gene: TRBJ2-7; abundance: NA; d_gene: TRBD2; CDR3nt: TGTGCCAGCAGTGAATTAACTAGCGGGAGTTACGAGCAGTACTTC; CDR3aa: CASSELTSGSYEQYF
v_gene: TRBV7-2; j_gene: TRBJ2-1; abundance: NA; d_gene: TRBD2; CDR3nt: TGTGCCAGCAGCCCTTGGACTAGTTTCAATGAGCAGTTCTTC; CDR3aa: CASSPWTSFNEQFF
v_gene: TRBV25-1; j_gene: TRBJ1-5; abundance: once; d_gene: TRBD1; CDR3nt: TGTGCCAGCAGTGATGACAGGGTTCCCAATCAGCCCCAGCATTTT; CDR3aa: CASSDDRVPNQPQHF
v_gene: TRBV11-2; j_gene: TRBJ2-7; abundance: NA; d_gene: NA; CDR3nt: TGTGCCAGCAGCTCCGCGGTGAACGAGCAGTACTTC; CDR3aa: CASSSAVNEQYF
v_gene: TRBV6-5; j_gene: TRBJ2-5; abundance: NA; d_gene: NA; CDR3nt: TGTGCCAGCAGGATAGCCTACCAAGAGACCCAGTACTTC; CDR3aa: CASRIAYQETQYF
v_gene: TRBV9; j_gene: TRBJ2-7; abundance: NA; d_gene: NA; CDR3nt: TGTGCCAGCACCAGGGAGGGACAAGGACAGGGTTTGTCCGAGCAGTACTTC; CDR3aa: CASTREGQGQGLSEQYF
v_gene: TRBV11-2; j_gene: TRBJ1-6; abundance: NA; d_gene: NA; CDR3nt: TGTGCCAGCAGCTTCGGGGGGGATGATTCACCCCTCCACTTT; CDR3aa: CASSFGGDDSPLHF
v_gene: TRBV6-6; j_gene: TRBJ2-7; abundance: NA; d_gene: TRBD2; CDR3nt: TGTGCCAGCAGTTACTCGGGGGGGGTTCCCTACGAGCAGTACTTC; CDR3aa: CASSYSGGVPYEQYF
v_gene: TRBV27; j_gene: TRBJ1-2; abundance: NA; d_gene: TRBD1; CDR3nt: TGTGCCAGCAGTTTAGGACAGGGAGTTGGCTACACCTTC; CDR3aa: CASSLGQGVGYTF
v_gene: TRBV28; j_gene: TRBJ2-7; abundance: once; d_gene: TRBD1; CDR3nt: TGTGCCAGCAGTAGGGACAGTACCTACGAGCAGTACTTC; CDR3aa: CASSRDSTYEQYF
v_gene: TRBV28; j_gene: TRBJ2-7; abundance: NA; d_gene: NA; CDR3nt: TGTGCCAGCAGTCAGACAGCCATAGTCTACGAGCAGTACTTC; CDR3aa: CASSQTAIVYEQYF
v_gene: TRBV6-1; j_gene: TRBJ2-2; abundance: NA; d_gene: NA; CDR3nt: TGTGCCAGCAGTGAAAACACAGGGTCCGGGGAGCTGTTTTTT; CDR3aa: CASSENTGSGELFF
v_gene: TRBV29-1; j_gene: TRBJ2-4; abundance: NA; d_gene: NA; CDR3nt: TGCAGCGTTGGGGAAGGAGGACAGTACTTC; CDR3aa: CSVGEGGQYF
v_gene: TRBV29-1; j_gene: TRBJ2-5; abundance: NA; d_gene: TRBD2; CDR3nt: TGCAGCGTTGACGGACTAGCGGGAGAAGCGGAGACCCAGTACTTC; CDR3aa: CSVDGLAGEAETQYF
v_gene: TRBV5-1; j_gene: TRBJ2-3; abundance: NA; d_gene: TRBD1; CDR3nt: TGCGCCAGCAGGTCGGGACAGACAGATACGCAGTATTTT; CDR3aa: CASRSGQTDTQYF
v_gene: TRBV2; j_gene: TRBJ1-5; abundance: NA; d_gene: NA; CDR3nt: TGTGCCAGCAGCAGGGAAACCAATCAGCCCCAGCATTTT; CDR3aa: CASSRETNQPQHF
v_gene: TRBV6-4; j_gene: TRBJ2-7; abundance: NA; d_gene: TRBD2; CDR3nt: TGTGCCAGCAGTGACTTCTTGGGGCTAGCGGGCCCAGGGCAGTACTTC; CDR3aa: CASSDFLGLAGPGQYF
v_gene: TRBV5-4; j_gene: TRBJ2-1; abundance: NA; d_gene: TRBD2; CDR3nt: TGTGCCGAGAACGATCCAGCGGGAGGGTATGAGCAGTTCTTC; CDR3aa: CAENDPAGGYEQFF
v_gene: TRBV6-4; j_gene: TRBJ1-1; abundance: NA; d_gene: TRBD1; CDR3nt: TGTGCCAGCAGTGTAACAGGGGACGGCACTGAAGCTTTCTTT; CDR3aa: CASSVTGDGTEAFF
v_gene: TRBV11-2; j_gene: TRBJ2-5; abundance: once; d_gene: TRBD2; CDR3nt: TGTGCCAGCAGCTTGCGGGGGGGGAATCAAGAGACCCAGTACTTC; CDR3aa: CASSLRGGNQETQYF
v_gene: TRBV5-4; j_gene: TRBJ2-1; abundance: NA; d_gene: TRBD2; CDR3nt: TGTGCCAGCAGCTTTTTCGGGGGGGATGAGCAGTTCTTC; CDR3aa: CASSFFGGDEQFF
v_gene: TRBV4-3; j_gene: TRBJ2-3; abundance: NA; d_gene: TRBD1; CDR3nt: TGCGCCAGCAGCCAAGATTCGGCAGGGGGCTCGCAGTATTTT; CDR3aa: CASSQDSAGGSQYF
v_gene: TRBV5-4; j_gene: TRBJ2-7; abundance: NA; d_gene: NA; CDR3nt: TGTGCCAGCAGCCGCGACGACAGAGACTACGAGCAGTACTTC; CDR3aa: CASSRDDRDYEQYF
v_gene: TRBV28; j_gene: TRBJ2-3; abundance: NA; d_gene: NA; CDR3nt: TGTGCCAGCACCTCACCGGGAAATACGCAGTATTTT; CDR3aa: CASTSPGNTQYF
v_gene: TRBV5-5; j_gene: TRBJ2-1; abundance: NA; d_gene: NA; CDR3nt: TGTGCCAGCAGCTTGGTGGGGGCGAACAATGAGCAGTTCTTC; CDR3aa: CASSLVGANNEQFF
v_gene: TRBV27; j_gene: TRBJ1-5; abundance: NA; d_gene: NA; CDR3nt: TGTGCCAGCAGTTTTAACAGGCATCAGCCCCAGCATTTT; CDR3aa: CASSFNRHQPQHF